This T cell receptor beta chain was captured in a study of cytomegalovirus exposure and HLA in healthy donors. Overall study results and limits: The study flagged about 160 TCR beta chains as cytomegalovirus-associated.

Participants comprised healthy donors of bone marrow. The PCR made use of 60 Vbeta and 13 Jbeta primers. Repertoires were generated with immunoSEQ multiplex PCR, while TCRdb's copy carries only in-frame clones and drops some. The repertoire holds 130,000 to 150,000 clones, with around 75% as singletons. As concerns this clone: Antigen unknown.

This receptor was identified in a woman aged 18-29 years in good health and CMV-seronegative. Source material: PBMCs.

Here the CDR3 DNA reads TGTGCCAGCAGTTATACAGGCGGGAGGGCCTACAATGAGCAGTTCTTC. This codes for CASSYTGGRAYNEQFF. The genes are TRBV6-5 and TRBJ2-1; 9 bases are shared with TRBD2. Trimming took 3 bases from V and 2 from J; bases not matched to a gene: 5. The CDR3 length is 16 residues. CDR1 is MNHEY, CDR2 SVGAGI, per germline.